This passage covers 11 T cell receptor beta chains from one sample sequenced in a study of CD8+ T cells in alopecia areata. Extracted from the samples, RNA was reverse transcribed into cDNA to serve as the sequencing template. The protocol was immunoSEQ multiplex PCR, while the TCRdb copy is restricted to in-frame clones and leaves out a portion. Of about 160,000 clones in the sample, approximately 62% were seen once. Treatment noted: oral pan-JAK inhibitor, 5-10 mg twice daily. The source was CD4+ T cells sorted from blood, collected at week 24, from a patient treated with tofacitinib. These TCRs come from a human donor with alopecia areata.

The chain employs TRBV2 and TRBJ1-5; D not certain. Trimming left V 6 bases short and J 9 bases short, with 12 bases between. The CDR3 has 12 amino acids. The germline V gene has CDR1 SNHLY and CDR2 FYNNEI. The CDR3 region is CASRAPGWPQHF. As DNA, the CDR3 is TGTGCCAGCAGGGCACCGGGGTGGCCCCAGCATTTT. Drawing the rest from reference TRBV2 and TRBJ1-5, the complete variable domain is EPEVTQTPSHQVTQMGQEVILRCVPISNHLYFYWYRQILGQKVEFLVSFYNNEISEKSEIFDDQFSVERPDGSNFTLKIRSTKLEDSAMYFCASRAPGWPQHFGDGTRLSIL.

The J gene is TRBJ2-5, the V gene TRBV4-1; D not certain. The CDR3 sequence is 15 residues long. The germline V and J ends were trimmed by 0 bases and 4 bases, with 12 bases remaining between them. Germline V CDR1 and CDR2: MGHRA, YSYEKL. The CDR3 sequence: CASSQERGRIETQYF. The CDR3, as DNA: TGCGCCAGCAGCCAAGAACGTGGGCGCATAGAGACCCAGTACTTC.

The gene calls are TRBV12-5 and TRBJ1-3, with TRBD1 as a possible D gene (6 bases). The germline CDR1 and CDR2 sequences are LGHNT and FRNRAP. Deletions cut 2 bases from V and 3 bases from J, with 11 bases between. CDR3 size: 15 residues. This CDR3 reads CASGLSGARGNTIYF. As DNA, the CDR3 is TGTGCTAGTGGTTTGTCGGGGGCGCGTGGAAACACCATATATTTT.

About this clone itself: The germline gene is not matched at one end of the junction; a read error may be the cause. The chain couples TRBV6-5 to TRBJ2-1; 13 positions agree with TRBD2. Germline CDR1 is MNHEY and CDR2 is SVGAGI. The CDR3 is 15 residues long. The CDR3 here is CASSYSPPGLAGVIF. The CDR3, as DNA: TGTGCCAGCAGTTACTCGCCCCCCGGACTAGCGGGGGTGATCTTC.

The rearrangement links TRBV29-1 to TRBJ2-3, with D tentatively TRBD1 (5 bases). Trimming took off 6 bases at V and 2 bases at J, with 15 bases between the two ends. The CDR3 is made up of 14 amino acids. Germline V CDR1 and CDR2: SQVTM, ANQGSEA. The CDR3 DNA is TGCAGCGTAGGCGACAGCACTCACACAGATACGCAGTATTTT. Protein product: CSVGDSTHTDTQYF.

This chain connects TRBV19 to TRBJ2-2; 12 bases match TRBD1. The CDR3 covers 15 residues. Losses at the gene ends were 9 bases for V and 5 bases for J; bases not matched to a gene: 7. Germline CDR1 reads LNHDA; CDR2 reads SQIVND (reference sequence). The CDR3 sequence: CARAPGQGATGELFF. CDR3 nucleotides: TGTGCCAGAGCCCCGGGACAGGGGGCGACCGGGGAGCTGTTTTTT.

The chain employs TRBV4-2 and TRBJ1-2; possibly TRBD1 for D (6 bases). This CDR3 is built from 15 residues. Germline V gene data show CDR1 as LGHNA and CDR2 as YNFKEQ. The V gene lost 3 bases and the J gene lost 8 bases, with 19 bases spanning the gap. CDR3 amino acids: CASSQEAGVVWGYTF. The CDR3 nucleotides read TGTGCCAGCAGCCAGGAGGCAGGGGTCGTTTGGGGCTACACCTTC.

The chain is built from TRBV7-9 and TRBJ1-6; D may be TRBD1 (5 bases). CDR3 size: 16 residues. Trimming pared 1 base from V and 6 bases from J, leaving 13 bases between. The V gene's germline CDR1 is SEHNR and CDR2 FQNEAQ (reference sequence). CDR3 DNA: TGTGCCAGCAGCTTAGGGATGGGGGAGCGTAATTCACCCCTCCACTTT. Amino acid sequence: CASSLGMGERNSPLHF.

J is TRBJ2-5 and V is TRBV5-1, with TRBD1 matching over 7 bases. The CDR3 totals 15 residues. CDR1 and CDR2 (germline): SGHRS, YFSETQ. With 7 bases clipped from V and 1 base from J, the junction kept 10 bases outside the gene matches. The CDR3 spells CASGPTGYIQETQYF. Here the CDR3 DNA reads TGCGCCAGCGGCCCGACAGGGTATATCCAAGAGACCCAGTACTTC.

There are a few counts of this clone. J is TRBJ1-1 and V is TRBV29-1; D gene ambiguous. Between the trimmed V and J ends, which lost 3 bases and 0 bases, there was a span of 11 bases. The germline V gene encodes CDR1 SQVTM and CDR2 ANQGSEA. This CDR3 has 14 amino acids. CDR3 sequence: CSVDPGRMNTEAFF. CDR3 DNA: TGCAGCGTTGACCCAGGACGAATGAACACTGAAGCTTTCTTT.

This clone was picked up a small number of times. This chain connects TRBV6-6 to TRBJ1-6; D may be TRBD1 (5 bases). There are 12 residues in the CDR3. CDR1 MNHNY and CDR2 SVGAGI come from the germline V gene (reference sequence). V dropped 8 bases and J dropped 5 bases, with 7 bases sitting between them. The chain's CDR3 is CASGGNNSPLHF. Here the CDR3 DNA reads TGTGCCAGCGGGGGGAATAATTCACCCCTCCACTTT.